These 2 T cell receptor beta chains came from one sample sequenced in a study of blood T cells in healthy people across ages. Next came a second PCR, run for about 6 to 12 cycles, which used a sample-barcoded 5' primer along with a J-beta primer mix. From the 5' RACE reads, TCRdb called clonotypes with MiXCR, one entry per CDR3 protein. This table has hundreds of thousands of distinct CDR3 sequences, roughly three fifths appearing once. Sequenced material: blood. The receptors come from a man aged 60-69 years in good health.

The CDR3 sequence: CASSYARASGTQYF. Written as DNA, the CDR3 is TGTGCCAGCAGTTACGCCAGGGCAAGTGGGACCCAGTACTTC. J is TRBJ2-7 and V is TRBV6-6, with D tentatively TRBD1 (5 bases). The end of the DNA fits TRBJ2-5 better, so the J call may be wrong. Germline V gene data show CDR1 as MNHNY and CDR2 as SVGAGI (reference sequence). The CDR3 is 14 amino acids.

The V call is TRBV15, the J call TRBJ2-2; possibly TRBD1 or TRBD2 for D (5 bases each). The CDR3 consists of 15 residues. Per germline, CDR1 LNHNV and CDR2 YYDKDF (reference sequence). Trimming left V 3 bases short and J 6 bases short, with 14 bases between. In DNA, the CDR3 is TGTGCCACCAGCAGGCTCCTTCAGGGAGCCGGGGAGCTGTTTTTT. It is translated as CATSRLLQGAGELFF.